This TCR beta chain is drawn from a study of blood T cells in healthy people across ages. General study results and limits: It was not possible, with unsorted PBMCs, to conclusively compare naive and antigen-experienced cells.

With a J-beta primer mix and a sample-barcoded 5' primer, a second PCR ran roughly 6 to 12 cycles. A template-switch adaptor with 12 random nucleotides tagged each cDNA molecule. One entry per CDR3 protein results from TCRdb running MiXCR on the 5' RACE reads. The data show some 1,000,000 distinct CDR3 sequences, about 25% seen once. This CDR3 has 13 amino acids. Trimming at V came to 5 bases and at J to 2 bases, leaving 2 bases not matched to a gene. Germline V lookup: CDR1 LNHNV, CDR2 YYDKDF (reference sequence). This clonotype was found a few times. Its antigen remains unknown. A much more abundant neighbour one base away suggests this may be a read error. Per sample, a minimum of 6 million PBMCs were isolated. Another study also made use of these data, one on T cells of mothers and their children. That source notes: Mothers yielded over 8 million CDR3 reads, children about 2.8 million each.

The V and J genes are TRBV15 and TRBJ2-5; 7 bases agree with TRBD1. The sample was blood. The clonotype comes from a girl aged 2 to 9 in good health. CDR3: CATSPGQQETQYF. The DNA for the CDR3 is TGTGCCACCAGCCCGGGACAGCAAGAGACCCAGTACTTC.